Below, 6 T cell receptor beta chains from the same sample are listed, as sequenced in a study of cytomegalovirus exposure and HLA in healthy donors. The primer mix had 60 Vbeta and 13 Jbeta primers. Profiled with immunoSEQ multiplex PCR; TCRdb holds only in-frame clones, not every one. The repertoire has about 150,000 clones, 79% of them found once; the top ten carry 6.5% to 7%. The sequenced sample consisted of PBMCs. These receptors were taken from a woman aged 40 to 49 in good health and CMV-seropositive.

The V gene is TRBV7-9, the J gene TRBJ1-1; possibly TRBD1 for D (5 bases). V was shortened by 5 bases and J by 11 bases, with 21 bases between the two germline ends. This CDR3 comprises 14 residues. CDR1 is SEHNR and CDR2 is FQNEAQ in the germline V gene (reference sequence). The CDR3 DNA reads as TGTGCCAGCAGCCCAGAGACAGTGATTACCACGGCTTTCTTT. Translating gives CASSPETVITTAFF. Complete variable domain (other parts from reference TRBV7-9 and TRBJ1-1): DTGVSQNPRHKITKRGQNVTFRCDPISEHNRLYWYRQTLGQGPEFLTYFQNEAQLEKSRLLSDRFSAERPKGSFSTLEIQRTEQGDSAMYLCASSPETVITTAFFGQGTRLTVV.

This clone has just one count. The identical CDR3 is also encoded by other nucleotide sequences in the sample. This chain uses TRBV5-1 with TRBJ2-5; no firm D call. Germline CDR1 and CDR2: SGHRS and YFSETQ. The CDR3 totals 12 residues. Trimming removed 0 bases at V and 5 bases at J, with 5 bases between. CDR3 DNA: TGCGCCAGCAGCTTGGTCGGTGAGACCCAGTACTTC. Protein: CASSLVGETQYF. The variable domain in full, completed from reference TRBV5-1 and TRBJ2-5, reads KAGVTQTPRYLIKTRGQQVTLSCSPISGHRSVSWYQQTPGQGLQFLFEYFSETQRNKGNFPGRFSGRQFSNSRSEMNVSTLELGDSALYLCASSLVGETQYFGPGTRLLVL.

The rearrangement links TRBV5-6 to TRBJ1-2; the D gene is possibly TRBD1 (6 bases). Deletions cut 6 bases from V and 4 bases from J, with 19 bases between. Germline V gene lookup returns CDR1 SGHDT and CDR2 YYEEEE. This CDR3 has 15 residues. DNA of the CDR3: TGTGCCAGCAAGATTGACAGGCTAAGGTTCTATGGCTACACCTTC. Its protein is CASKIDRLRFYGYTF.

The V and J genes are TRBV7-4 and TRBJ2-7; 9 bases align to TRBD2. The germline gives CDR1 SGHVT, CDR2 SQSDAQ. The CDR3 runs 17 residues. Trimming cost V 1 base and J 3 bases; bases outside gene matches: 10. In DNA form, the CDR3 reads TGTGCCAGCAGCTTAGGAAGTCGGACTAGCGATATCTACGAGCAGTACTTC. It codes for CASSLGSRTSDIYEQYF.

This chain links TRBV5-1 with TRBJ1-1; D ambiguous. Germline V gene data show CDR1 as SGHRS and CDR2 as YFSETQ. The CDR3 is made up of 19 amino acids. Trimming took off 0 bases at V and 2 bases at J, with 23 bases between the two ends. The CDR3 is CASSLESGRRLDANTEAFF. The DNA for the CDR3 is TGCGCCAGCAGCTTGGAGTCGGGGAGGCGCTTGGATGCCAACACTGAAGCTTTCTTT.

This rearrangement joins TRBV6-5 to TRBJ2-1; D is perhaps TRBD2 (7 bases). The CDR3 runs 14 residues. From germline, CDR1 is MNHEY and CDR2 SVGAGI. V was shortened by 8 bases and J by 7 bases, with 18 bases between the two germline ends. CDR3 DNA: TGTGCCAGCTGGAGGGGGGGGAATCAGAATGAGCAGTTCTTC. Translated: CASWRGGNQNEQFF.